This T cell receptor beta chain appears in the sequencing data of a study of shared clonotypes between healthy human individuals. Germline V lookup: CDR1 SGHAT, CDR2 FQNNGV. The V segment lost 1 base and the J segment 2 bases; nucleotides outside the gene matches: 5. CDR3 length: 16 amino acids. CD45RO-negative, CCR7-selected cells formed the naive CD8 fraction, which excluded terminally differentiated effector memory CD45RA+ cells. Repertoires were generated with immunoSEQ multiplex PCR, while TCRdb's copy carries only in-frame clones and drops some. The table shows roughly 2,000,000 clones, with 90% to 95% occurring only once.

The sequencing input was naive CD8+ T cells from PBMCs. The receptor was derived from a man between 18 and 29 years old in good health. Some clones in this sample may be carry-over from other donors' samples. The chain links TRBV11-2 to TRBJ2-5; 9 nucleotides line up with TRBD2. This chain's CDR3 is CASSLVPSGKQETQYF. In DNA form, the CDR3 reads TGTGCCAGCAGCTTAGTCCCTAGCGGGAAACAAGAGACCCAGTACTTC.